This T cell receptor (beta chain) is drawn from a study of T cell changes during pregnancy in multiple sclerosis. Repertoires were generated with immunoSEQ multiplex PCR, while TCRdb's copy carries only in-frame clones and drops some. The sample has some 21,000 clones, nearly 90% seen once; the top ten hold roughly 8%. Germline-derived CDR1 and CDR2 are WNHNN and SYGVQD (reference sequence). There are 11 residues in the CDR3. V lost 5 bases and J 6 bases, leaving 8 bases between the germline ends. This clonotype was obtained from a female donor in good health, enrolled as a control in a pregnancy study. The chain employs TRBV10-1 and TRBJ2-7; no reliable D call. The sequencing used CD8+ T cells from peripheral blood mononuclear cells, collected in the second trimester of pregnancy. CDR3 nucleotides: TGCGCCAGCAGTCCCACGGGCGAGCAGTACTTC. This gives the protein CASSPTGEQYF.